One and the same sample provided the 6 T cell receptor beta chains below, sequenced in a study of blood T cell repertoires in COVID-19. The protocol was immunoSEQ multiplex PCR, while the TCRdb copy is restricted to in-frame clones and leaves out a portion. In the table there are about 120,000 clones, 85% to 90% of which are singletons. Sequencing was carried out using peripheral blood. All receptors derive from an older man with acute or convalescent COVID-19.

The genes are TRBV6-5 and TRBJ1-1, with TRBD1 matching 8 bases. V dropped 0 bases and J dropped 0; count of bases not matched to a gene: 3. The CDR3 has 16 amino acids. Germline CDR1 and CDR2: MNHEY and SVGAGI. The CDR3 protein is CASSYSRTGMNTEAFF. CDR3 bases: TGTGCCAGCAGTTACTCGAGGACAGGGATGAACACTGAAGCTTTCTTT.

The V and J genes are TRBV10-2 and TRBJ1-5; unclear D gene. The V gene lost 5 bases and the J gene lost 0 bases, with 11 bases spanning the gap. The CDR3 length is 15 residues. CDR1 is WSHSY and CDR2 is SAAADI in the germline V gene. The CDR3 DNA reads as TGCGCCAGCAGTATACAGTTAGATAGCAATCAGCCCCAGCATTTT. Its translation is CASSIQLDSNQPQHF.

In its sample, this clone was seen once. The V call is TRBV19, the J call TRBJ1-5; TRBD1 matches at 8 bases. The CDR3 runs 12 residues. The J segment lost 7 bases and the V segment lost 9 bases, leaving 5 bases of the junction unmatched. The V gene's germline CDR1 is LNHDA and CDR2 SQIVND (reference sequence). The CDR3 DNA is TGTGCCAGCCGGACAGGGTTCCAGCCCCAGCATTTT. This sequence encodes CASRTGFQPQHF. Full variable domain (outside the CDR3, taken from reference TRBV19 and TRBJ1-5): DGGITQSPKYLFRKEGQNVTLSCEQNLNHDAMYWYRQDPGQGLRLIYYSQIVNDFQKGDIAEGYSVSREKKESFPLTVTSAQKNPTAFYLCASRTGFQPQHFGDGTRLSIL.

This clone came up a few times. The chain uses TRBV15 and TRBJ2-5, with 8 bases matching TRBD1. Unmatched junction bases numbered 10, after V lost 0 bases and J lost 4 bases. The CDR3 loop spans 17 amino acids. Germline-derived CDR1 and CDR2 are LNHNV and YYDKDF (reference sequence). CDR3 in amino acids: CATSRDQDRESGETQYF. CDR3 bases: TGTGCCACCAGCAGAGATCAGGACAGGGAGTCGGGAGAGACCCAGTACTTC.

The chain joins TRBV5-4 to TRBJ2-3, with 7 bases that match TRBD2. Germline V gives CDR1 SGHNT, CDR2 YYREEE (reference sequence). Losses at the gene ends were 2 bases for V and 1 base for J; bases not matched to a gene: 4. The CDR3 totals 15 residues. In DNA, the CDR3 is TGTGCCAGCAGCTTACAGGCGGGAGGCACAGATACGCAGTATTTT. Translating it yields CASSLQAGGTDTQYF. The whole variable domain, remainder taken from reference TRBV5-4 and TRBJ2-3, is ETGVTQSPTHLIKTRGQQVTLRCSSQSGHNTVSWYQQALGQGPQFIFQYYREEENGRGNFPPRFSGLQFPNYSSELNVNALELDDSALYLCASSLQAGGTDTQYFGPGTRLTVL.

This chain links TRBV4-2 with TRBJ1-2; TRBD1 aligns across 8 bases. The V and J ends lost 4 bases and 0 bases, in that order; junction bases with no gene match: 13. The germline CDR1 and CDR2 sequences are LGHNA and YNFKEQ. The CDR3 has 18 residues. CDR3 DNA: TGTGCCAGCAGCCGACAAGGGAACAGGGGGGGGACTAACTATGGCTACACCTTC. Its translation: CASSRQGNRGGTNYGYTF.